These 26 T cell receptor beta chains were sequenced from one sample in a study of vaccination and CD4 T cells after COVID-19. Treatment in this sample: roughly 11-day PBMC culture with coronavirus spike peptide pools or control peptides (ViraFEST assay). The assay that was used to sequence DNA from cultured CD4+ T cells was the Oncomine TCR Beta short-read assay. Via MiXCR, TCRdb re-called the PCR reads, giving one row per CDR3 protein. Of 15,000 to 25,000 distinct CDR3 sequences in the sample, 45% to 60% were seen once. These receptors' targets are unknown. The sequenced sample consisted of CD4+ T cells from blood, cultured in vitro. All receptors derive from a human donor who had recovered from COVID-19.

CDR3 nucleotide sequence: TGTGCCAGCAGTGAAGCGCCGCCAGGGGCAGGGCCCCAAGAGACCCAGTACTTC. It codes for CASSEAPPGAGPQETQYF. The chain couples TRBV6-1 to TRBJ2-5; TRBD1 might be the D (6 bases). The germline V and J ends were trimmed by 0 bases and 1 base, with 18 bases remaining between them. This CDR3 is built from 18 residues. CDR1 and CDR2 from the germline V gene are MNHNS and SASEGT.

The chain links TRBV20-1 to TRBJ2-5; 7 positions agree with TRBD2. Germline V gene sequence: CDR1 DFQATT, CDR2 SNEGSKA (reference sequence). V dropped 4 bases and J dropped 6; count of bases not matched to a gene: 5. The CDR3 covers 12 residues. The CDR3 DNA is TGCAGTGCTACGGGACTACCCAAGACCCAGTACTTC. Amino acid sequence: CSATGLPKTQYF.

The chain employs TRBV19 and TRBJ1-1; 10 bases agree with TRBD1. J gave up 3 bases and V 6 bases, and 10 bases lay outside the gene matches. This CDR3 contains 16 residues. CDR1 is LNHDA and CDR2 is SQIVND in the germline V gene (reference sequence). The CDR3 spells CASRRDRGRPDTEAFF. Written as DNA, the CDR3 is TGTGCCAGTAGGCGGGACAGGGGACGACCTGACACTGAAGCTTTCTTT. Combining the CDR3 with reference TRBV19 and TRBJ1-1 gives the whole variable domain DGGITQSPKYLFRKEGQNVTLSCEQNLNHDAMYWYRQDPGQGLRLIYYSQIVNDFQKGDIAEGYSVSREKKESFPLTVTSAQKNPTAFYLCASRRDRGRPDTEAFFGQGTRLTVV.

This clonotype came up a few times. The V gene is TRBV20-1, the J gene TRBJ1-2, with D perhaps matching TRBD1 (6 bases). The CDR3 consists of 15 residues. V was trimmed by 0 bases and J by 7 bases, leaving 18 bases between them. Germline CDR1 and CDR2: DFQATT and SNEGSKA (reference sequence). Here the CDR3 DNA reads TGCAGTGCTAGAGACCCCCCCGACAGGACTGGTGGCTACACCTTC. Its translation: CSARDPPDRTGGYTF.

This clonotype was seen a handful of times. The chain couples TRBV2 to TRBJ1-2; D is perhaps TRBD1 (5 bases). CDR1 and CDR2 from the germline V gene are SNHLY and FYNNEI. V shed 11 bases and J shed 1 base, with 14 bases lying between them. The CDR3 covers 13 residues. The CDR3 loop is CAGKRGLNYGYTF. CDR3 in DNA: TGTGCCGGGAAGAGGGGACTTAACTATGGCTACACCTTC.

CDR3 sequence reads: CASSDRRGRGGTQYF. CDR3 nucleotide sequence: TGTGCCAGCAGTGATAGAAGGGGCCGGGGGGGTACGCAGTATTTT. The chain uses TRBV6-1 and TRBJ2-3; 8 bases match TRBD2. CDR1 is MNHNS, CDR2 SASEGT, per germline. With V trimmed by 3 bases and J by 8 bases, 10 bases remained unmatched. CDR3 length equals 15 residues.

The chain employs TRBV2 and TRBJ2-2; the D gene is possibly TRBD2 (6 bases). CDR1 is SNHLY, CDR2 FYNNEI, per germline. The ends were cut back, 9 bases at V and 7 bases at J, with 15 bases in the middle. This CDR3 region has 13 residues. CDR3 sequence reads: CARGTPRDGELFF. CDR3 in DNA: TGTGCCAGGGGGACTCCCCGGGACGGGGAGCTGTTTTTT.

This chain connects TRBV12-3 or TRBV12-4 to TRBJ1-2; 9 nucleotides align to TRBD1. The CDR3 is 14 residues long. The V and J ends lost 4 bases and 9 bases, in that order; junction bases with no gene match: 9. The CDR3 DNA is TGTGCCAGCAGTTCATGGGACAGGGTAGACAGCTACACCTTC. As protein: CASSSWDRVDSYTF.

The CDR3 DNA reads as TGCAGTGTTTTAGCGGGAGGCTACAAAAACATTCAGTACTTC. It encodes CSVLAGGYKNIQYF. The V and J genes are TRBV20-1 and TRBJ2-4; 10 bases map to TRBD2. Germline values: CDR1 DFQATT, CDR2 SNEGSKA (reference sequence). CDR3 length: 14 amino acids. The ends lost 7 bases at V and 3 bases at J; junction bases unmatched: 6.

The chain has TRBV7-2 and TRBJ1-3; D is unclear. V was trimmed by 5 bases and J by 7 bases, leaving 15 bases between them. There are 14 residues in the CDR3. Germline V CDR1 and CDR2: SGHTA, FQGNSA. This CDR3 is CASSVAGRWNTIYF. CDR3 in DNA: TGTGCCAGCAGCGTGGCGGGTCGGTGGAACACCATATATTTT.

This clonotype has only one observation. The CDR3 loop is CASSPGLNTEAFF. CDR3 bases: TGTGCCAGCAGTCCAGGGTTAAACACTGAAGCTTTCTTT. V gene TRBV28 combines with J gene TRBJ1-1; tentatively, D is TRBD1 (5 bases). The CDR3 is 13 amino acids. The V and J ends lost 5 bases and 2 bases respectively, with 9 bases between them. Per the germline V gene, CDR1 is MDHEN and CDR2 is SYDVKM. Full variable domain (remainder filled in from reference TRBV28 and TRBJ1-1): DVKVTQSSRYLVKRTGEKVFLECVQDMDHENMFWYRQDPGLGLRLIYFSYDVKMKEKGDIPEGYSVSREKKERFSLILESASTNQTSMYLCASSPGLNTEAFFGQGTRLTVV.

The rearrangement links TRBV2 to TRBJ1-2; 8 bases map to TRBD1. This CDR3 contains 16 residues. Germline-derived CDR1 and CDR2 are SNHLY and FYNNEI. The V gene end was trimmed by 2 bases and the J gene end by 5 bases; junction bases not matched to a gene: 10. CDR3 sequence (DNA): TGTGCCAGCAGTGAAATGAGGTCAGGGGGCGAGTATGGCTACACCTTC. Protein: CASSEMRSGGEYGYTF.

The CDR3 loop is CASSRDGNQETQYF. CDR3 nucleotide sequence: TGCGCCAGCAGTAGGGACGGGAATCAAGAGACCCAGTACTTC. The chain couples TRBV10-1 to TRBJ2-5; the D gene could be TRBD1 or TRBD2 (5 bases each). V was shortened by 5 bases and J by 2 bases, with 12 bases between the two germline ends. This CDR3 has 14 residues. Germline CDR1 and CDR2: WNHNN and SYGVQD (reference sequence).

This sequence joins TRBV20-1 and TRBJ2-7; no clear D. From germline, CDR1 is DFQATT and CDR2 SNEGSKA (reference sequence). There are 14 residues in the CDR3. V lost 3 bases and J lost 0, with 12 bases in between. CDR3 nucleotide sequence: TGCAGTGCTAGCTCAAGATACAGCTCCTACGAGCAGTACTTC. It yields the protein CSASSRYSSYEQYF.

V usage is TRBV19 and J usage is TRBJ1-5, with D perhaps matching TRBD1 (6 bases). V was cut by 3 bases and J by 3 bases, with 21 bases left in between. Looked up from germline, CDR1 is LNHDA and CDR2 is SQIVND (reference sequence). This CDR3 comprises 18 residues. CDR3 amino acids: CASSMPGPTGIVNQPQHF. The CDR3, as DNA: TGTGCCAGTAGTATGCCGGGCCCCACAGGGATCGTCAATCAGCCCCAGCATTTT.

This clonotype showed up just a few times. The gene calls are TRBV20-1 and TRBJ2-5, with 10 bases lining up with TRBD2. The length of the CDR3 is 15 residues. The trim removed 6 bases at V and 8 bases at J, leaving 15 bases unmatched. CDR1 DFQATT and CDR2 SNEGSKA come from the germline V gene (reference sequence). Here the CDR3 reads CSALHATVAGGTQYF. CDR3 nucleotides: TGCAGTGCGCTCCACGCGACAGTAGCGGGGGGAACCCAGTACTTC.

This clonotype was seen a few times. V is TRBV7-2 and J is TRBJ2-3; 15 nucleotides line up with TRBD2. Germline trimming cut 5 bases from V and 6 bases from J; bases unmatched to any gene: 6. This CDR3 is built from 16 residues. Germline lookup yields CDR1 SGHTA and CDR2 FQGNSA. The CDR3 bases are TGTGCCAGCAGCGTGGGACTAGCGGGGGGTGGGGATACGCAGTATTTT. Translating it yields CASSVGLAGGGDTQYF.

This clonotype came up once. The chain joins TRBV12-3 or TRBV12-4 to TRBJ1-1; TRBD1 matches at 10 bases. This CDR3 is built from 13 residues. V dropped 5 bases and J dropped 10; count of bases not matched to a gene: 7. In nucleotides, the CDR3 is TGTGCCAGCAGTCTCCGGGACAGGGGAGTAGCTTTCTTT. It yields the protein CASSLRDRGVAFF.

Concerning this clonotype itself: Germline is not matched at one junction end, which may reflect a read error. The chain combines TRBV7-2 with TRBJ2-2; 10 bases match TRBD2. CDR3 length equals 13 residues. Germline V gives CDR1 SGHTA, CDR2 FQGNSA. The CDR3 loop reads CASSPPGPSGGLF. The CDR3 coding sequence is TGTGCCAGCAGCCCCCCTGGCCCTAGCGGGGGTCTTTTT. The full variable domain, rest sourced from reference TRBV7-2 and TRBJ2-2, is GAGVSQSPSNKVTEKGKDVELRCDPISGHTALYWYRQSLGQGLEFLIYFQGNSAPDKSGLPSDRFSAERTGGSVSTLTIQRTQQEDSAVYLCASSPPGPSGGLFGEGSRLTVL.

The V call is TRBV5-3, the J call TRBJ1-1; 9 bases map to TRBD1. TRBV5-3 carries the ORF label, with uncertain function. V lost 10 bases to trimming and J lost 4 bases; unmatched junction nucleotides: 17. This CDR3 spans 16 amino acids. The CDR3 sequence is CAPTDRGEGLVTEAFF. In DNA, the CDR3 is TGTGCCCCCACCGACAGGGGGGAGGGACTGGTCACTGAAGCTTTCTTT.

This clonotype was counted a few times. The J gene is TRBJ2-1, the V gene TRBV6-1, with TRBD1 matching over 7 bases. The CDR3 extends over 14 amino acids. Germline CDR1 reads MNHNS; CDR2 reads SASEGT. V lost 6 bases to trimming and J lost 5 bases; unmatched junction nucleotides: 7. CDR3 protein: CASSLRGNHNEQFF. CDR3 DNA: TGTGCCAGCAGCCTCAGGGGGAATCACAATGAGCAGTTCTTC.

The CDR3 reads CASSAGLAVGWEQYF. The CDR3 DNA is TGTGCCAGCAGCGCCGGACTAGCCGTCGGCTGGGAGCAGTACTTC. The chain carries TRBV9 and TRBJ2-7, with 8 bases aligning to TRBD2. V lost 3 bases and J lost 7; bases outside the gene matches: 12. CDR1 is SGDLS, CDR2 YYNGEE, per germline. The CDR3 contains 15 residues. The whole variable domain, remainder taken from reference TRBV9 and TRBJ2-7, is DSGVTQTPKHLITATGQRVTLRCSPRSGDLSVYWYQQSLDQGLQFLIQYYNGEERAKGNILERFSAQQFPDLHSELNLSSLELGDSALYFCASSAGLAVGWEQYFGPGTRLTVT.

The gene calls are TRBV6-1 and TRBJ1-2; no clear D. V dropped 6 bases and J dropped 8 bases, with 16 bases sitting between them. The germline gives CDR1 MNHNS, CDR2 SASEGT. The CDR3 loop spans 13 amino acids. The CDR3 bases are TGTGCCAGCAGAGACGGCCCTCACATCGGCTACACCTTC. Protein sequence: CASRDGPHIGYTF.

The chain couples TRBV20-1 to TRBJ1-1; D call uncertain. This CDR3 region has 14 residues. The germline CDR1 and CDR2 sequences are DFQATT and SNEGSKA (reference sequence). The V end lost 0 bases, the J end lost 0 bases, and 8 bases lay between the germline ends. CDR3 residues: CSARDRSVNTEAFF. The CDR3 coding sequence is TGCAGTGCTAGAGATCGGTCGGTGAACACTGAAGCTTTCTTT.

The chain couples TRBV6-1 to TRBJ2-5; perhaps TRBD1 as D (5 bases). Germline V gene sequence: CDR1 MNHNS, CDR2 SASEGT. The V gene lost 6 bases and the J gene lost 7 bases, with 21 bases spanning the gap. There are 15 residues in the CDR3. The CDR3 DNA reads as TGTGCCAGCAGCACCCTAAAGGGGCCTTCTGGGACCCAGTACTTC. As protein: CASSTLKGPSGTQYF.

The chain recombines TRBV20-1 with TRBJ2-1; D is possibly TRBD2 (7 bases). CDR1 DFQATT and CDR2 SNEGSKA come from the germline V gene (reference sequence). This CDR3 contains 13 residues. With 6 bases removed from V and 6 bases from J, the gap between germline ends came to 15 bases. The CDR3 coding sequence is TGCAGTGCAGAGGGGGAGGGTGGCAATGAGCAGTTCTTC. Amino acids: CSAEGEGGNEQFF.